This TCR beta chain derives from a study of T cell repertoires in cytomegalovirus infection. Note on this clonotype: Antigen: not known.

Germline values: CDR1 MGHDK, CDR2 SYGVNS. V trimming: 7 bases; J trimming: 2 bases; junction bases outside the gene matches: 9. This CDR3 is built from 17 residues. TCRdb re-analysed the reads in MiXCR, keeping a single row per CDR3 protein. The sample carries under 600,000 distinct CDR3 sequences, about 17% recorded once. Whole-study results and caveats: Clonotype analysis showed dominance of the ex vivo response by HLA-C-restricted CMV-specific TCR beta clonotypes.

The source is a human donor in good health (CMV status not recorded). Some clones in this sample may be carry-over from other donors' samples. The specimen was CD8+ T cells from PBMCs. This chain uses TRBV25-1 with TRBJ2-3, with TRBD2 matching 13 bases. The chain's CDR3 is CASTNRLAGGTTDTQYF. The CDR3 DNA reads as TGTGCCAGCACCAACAGACTAGCGGGGGGAACCACAGATACGCAGTATTTT.